One sample yielded the 8 T cell receptor beta chains listed below, sequenced in a study of CD8 T cells in ankylosing spondylitis. Broader study findings: What appeared characteristic of ankylosing spondylitis blood was a TCR beta motif of fewer than ten highly homologous variants.

TCRdb passed the 5' RACE reads through MiXCR, listing each CDR3 protein once. The sample has more than 400,000 distinct CDR3 sequences, approximately 5% seen once. Antigen specificity for these receptors is unknown. Material for sequencing was blood, either unsorted or a sorted T cell fraction (not recorded which). These receptors were obtained from a male donor with ankylosing spondylitis.

Ten or more counts support this clonotype. V is TRBV6-1 and J is TRBJ2-1; 10 nucleotides agree with TRBD1. This CDR3 region has 15 residues. From germline, CDR1 is MNHNS and CDR2 SASEGT. Trimming took 5 bases from V and 4 from J; bases not matched to a gene: 5. The CDR3, as DNA: TGTGCCAGCAGTCTGACAGGGGGCCTGTACAATGAGCAGTTCTTC. Translation: CASSLTGGLYNEQFF.

This clonotype was picked up many times. Here the CDR3 DNA reads TGCGCCAGCAGAGGACAGGGGCACCGGGAGCTGTTTTTT. Translation: CASRGQGHRELFF. The chain uses TRBV10-2 and TRBJ2-2; 9 bases agree with TRBD1. Germline values: CDR1 WSHSY, CDR2 SAAADI. The CDR3 is 13 amino acids. J was trimmed by 9 bases and V by 6 bases; bases with no gene match: 5.

CDR3 region: CASSPGQTNSGNTIYF. For the CDR3, the DNA is TGTGCCAGCTCACCGGGACAGACCAACTCTGGAAACACCATATATTTT. J is TRBJ1-3 and V is TRBV18; TRBD1 agrees at 7 bases. V shed 3 bases and J 0 bases; nucleotides not matched to a gene: 5. The CDR3 spans 16 residues. Germline CDR1 KGHSH, CDR2 LQKENI.

This clonotype came up many times. The chain recombines TRBV6-5 with TRBJ1-1; D is uncertain. The CDR3 runs to 16 residues. CDR1 and CDR2 (germline): MNHEY, SVGAGI. V was cut by 4 bases and J by 1 base, with 16 bases left in between. CDR3 amino acids: CASSSPPGSKNTEAFF. Here the CDR3 DNA reads TGTGCCAGCAGTTCCCCCCCAGGCAGTAAGAACACTGAAGCTTTCTTT.

J is TRBJ1-6 and V is TRBV5-4; unclear D gene. The germline V gene has CDR1 SGHNT and CDR2 YYREEE (reference sequence). The CDR3 loop spans 13 amino acids. The V and J ends lost 2 bases and 9 bases respectively, with 9 bases between them. CDR3 DNA sequence: TGTGCCAGCAGCTTTTGGGGTTCTTCACCCCTCCACTTT. Translation gives CASSFWGSSPLHF.

This clonotype was counted at least ten times. The genes are TRBV18 and TRBJ1-4; D is ambiguous. The germline gives CDR1 KGHSH, CDR2 LQKENI. The CDR3 length is 14 residues. Trimming took 3 bases from V and 4 from J, leaving 9 bases between them. Here the CDR3 DNA reads TGTGCCAGCTCACCTTGGGGTCTTAATGAAAAACTGTTTTTT. Translating gives CASSPWGLNEKLFF.

This clonotype appeared many times. V gene TRBV18 combines with J gene TRBJ1-5, with D possibly TRBD1 on 5 matching bases. Per germline, CDR1 KGHSH and CDR2 LQKENI. CDR3 size: 16 residues. The ends were cut back, 3 bases at V and 0 bases at J, with 12 bases in the middle. CDR3 DNA sequence: TGTGCCAGCTCACCGGGTGGACACTATAGCAATCAGCCCCAGCATTTT. It encodes CASSPGGHYSNQPQHF.

In its sample, this clonotype was seen many times. CDR3 nucleotide sequence: TGCAGTGCTAGAACACTAGCGCACACAGATACGCAGTATTTT. Protein sequence: CSARTLAHTDTQYF. V is TRBV20-1 and J is TRBJ2-3, with 7 bases aligning to TRBD2. The junction had 4 bases not matched to a gene; V was cut back by 2 bases and J by 2 bases. The CDR3 is made up of 14 amino acids. Per germline, CDR1 DFQATT and CDR2 SNEGSKA (reference sequence).